This TCR beta chain emerged from a study of cytomegalovirus exposure and HLA in healthy donors (dated by TCRdb to the late 2010s). Some background on the complete study: In an earlier analysis of under 750 of the donors, 250 to 350 Gb of sequence data and 90 million to 120 million unique TCR beta sequences from some 170 million T cells were reported. An earlier analysis of approximately 630 of the donors applied high-throughput TCR beta sequencing to assess whether each TCR beta V gene segment acted as functional or pseudogenic. The study combined high-throughput TCR immunosequencing, statistical association of individual TCRs with disease status, and machine learning to predict cytomegalovirus infection status. Roughly five DR-DQ haplotypes were handled as single units for association and clustering, since linkage in the cohort was strong. Typing coverage differed by locus: A, B, C, DRB1 and DQB1 were typed in roughly 620-630 donors, DQA1 in about 500, DPA1 in nearly 610, and DPB1 in 400 to 480. The study aimed to test whether cataloging public T cell receptors could reveal signatures of past pathogen exposure. Both class I and class II loci were covered by HLA typing, at four-digit resolution. Donor age, sex, ethnicity and CMV serostatus were compiled together with the repertoire data. A later genetic analysis used genome-wide SNP genotypes for about 65% of the roughly 670 donors, treating that subset as a discovery cohort. Rather than using new phenotypic data, the later analysis identified candidate immune exposures from TCR beta sequences and from how often those sequences occurred across donors. Of the approximately 400 genotyped donors, over 70% fell in the genetic ancestry cluster associated with self-reported Caucasian donors. The study used immunosequencing to profile the T cell repertoires of 666 subjects and linked those repertoires to cytomegalovirus serostatus. To study patterns of TCR occurrence, a later analysis re-analyzed previously published TCR beta repertoires from several hundred donors and added high-resolution HLA genotyping. Besides the first cohort of around 670 subjects, a separate validation cohort made up of 120 or so different subjects was used. On average, over 200,000 unique TCR beta nucleotide sequences were sequenced per donor among some 430 genotyped donors of the cohort, with around 19% of those sequences being non-productive. An early release covering approximately 600 HLA-typed donors comprised about 300 gigabases of sequencing data and roughly 86 million unique TCR sequences. Every discovery cohort repertoire had been produced on one sequencing platform. What the research found in general, with its limitations: Broadly in line with IMGT annotations, most TCR beta V segments showed up in productive rearrangements about 90% or about 30% of the time in an earlier analysis of 450 to 600 of the donors. Because counts were too low, seventeen rarely observed V segments, including chromosome 9 orphons, were excluded from the earlier analysis of 587 of the donors. A further reported finding was that TCR beta sequences accurately predicted the HLA-A and HLA-B alleles for most subjects in the first cohort. According to the authors, the approach could potentially be generalized to other disease states and immunological phenotypes. Because some donors lacked HLA typing at each locus, the association tests relied only on the typed subset. A later genetic analysis reported fewer N-insertions in productive TCRs among donors in an Asian-associated ancestry cluster than the roughly 700-donor mean. At a false discovery rate of 0.05, a later analysis linked under 20,000 TCR beta sequences to specific HLA alleles. Most CMV-associated TCR beta chains appeared to be HLA-restricted in a later analysis, and the HLA associations seemed to be driven largely by CMV exposure. This cohort had only TCR beta chains sequenced, and the lack of alpha or paired-chain data limited which features could be detected. Correlated functional status among segregating V segments might reflect linkage disequilibrium, but an unknown experimental factor could not be ruled out. Sequencing depth was assumed to be roughly uniform across donors in the presence/absence analyses, though that assumption may not hold. A later genetic analysis associated a missense DCLRE1C variant with V-gene and J-gene trimming of TCR beta chains, and an independent cohort replicated the association. The study gave a list of 150 to 200 TCR beta chains associated with cytomegalovirus. A few of the identified cytomegalovirus-associated TCR beta chains were confirmed in vitro to be specific for cytomegalovirus antigens. Compared with equally common non-associated chains, HLA-associated TCR beta chains in a later analysis were more clonally expanded and had lower generation probabilities. A group of highly shared sequence variants was considered likely to be a technical artifact of the sequencing pipeline. The classifier was reported to diagnose cytomegalovirus status with high specificity and sensitivity in both the original cohort and the validation cohort. When HLA alleles, especially DR and DQ, strongly co-occurred, attributing TCR associations to individual alleles was difficult. In a later analysis, the rate of TCR association differed among HLA loci, with DRB1 alleles having the most associated TCRs and HLA-C alleles having the fewest. According to a later analysis, parvovirus B19, influenza, CMV and Epstein-Barr virus appeared linked to several top co-occurrence clusters. Because the 87-base-pair reads could not distinguish some IMGT-functional V segments, including TRBV6-2 and TRBV6-3, those segments were excluded. While some public TCRs were present in many individuals, most TCR sequences turned up only very rarely across donors. For the cohort, immune exposure information was limited to CMV serostatus.

This clone was picked up a small number of times. Its antigen has not been determined. Base qualities are not at hand, and no much larger clone is one base apart. The library was built by means of the immunoSEQ multiplex PCR assay. The multiplex PCR relied on a mix of 60 forward primers for TCR Vbeta segments and 13 reverse primers for TCR Jbeta segments. A multiplex PCR assay on genomic DNA amplified the CDR3 region of rearranged TCR beta genes. The amplified TCR beta libraries were sequenced on the Illumina HiSeq System as 87-base-pair reads. On the authors' methods: A later analysis counted approximately 74 million unique TCR beta chains across the 550 to 800 repertoires, and some 11 million of these chains were shared by at least two donors. A nearest-neighbor algorithm error-corrected the raw reads and collapsed the reads into unique sequences, merging closely related sequences to remove PCR and sequencing errors. To assign V, D and J gene segments, CDR3 sequences were aligned to IMGT reference sequences. Each retained sequence needed at least a six-nucleotide match to both a V gene segment and a J gene segment. Rearrangements were called productive when the CDR3 lacked stop codons and stayed in frame with V and J; all others were non-productive. Following IMGT convention, CDR3 was defined as the stretch from the second conserved V-encoded cysteine up to the conserved J-encoded phenylalanine. In an earlier analysis of approximately 590 of the donors, sequences lacking an unambiguous match to a single V gene segment were excluded. An earlier analysis of fewer than 750 of the donors classified V segments as functional when productive rearrangements were above 56.7% and as segregating when the standard deviation between donors was above 5%. To diagnose cytomegalovirus status from the catalog of TCR beta chain sequences, a statistical classification framework was built. In a later analysis, TCR nucleotide sequences were compared against IMGT/GENE-DB human TR gene sequences so that V and J genes could be assigned. A later analysis assigned CDR3 sequences and most-parsimonious VDJ recombination scenarios with the TCRdist pipeline. A later analysis defined each TCR beta chain by its CDR3 amino acid sequence plus V-gene family, and excluded reads lacking a unique V-gene family. To address suspected cross-contamination and a sequencing artifact, a later analysis removed over 500 highly shared, low-generation-probability nucleotide sequences. In a later analysis, a clonal expansion index for each public chain was calculated from normalized within-repertoire ranks of inferred template counts. In a later analysis, generation probabilities were computed with a VDJ recombination model fitted to out-of-frame rearrangements, and the resulting probabilities were checked against IGoR. Hypergeometric tests were used in a later analysis to score TCR-TCR, TCR-HLA and TCR-CMV co-occurrence, with a repertoire-size bias correction applied to the TCR pairs. False discovery rates were estimated in a later analysis by permuting HLA or CMV assignments 20 times. In a later analysis, co-occurring TCRs were grouped using DBSCAN, and TCRdist sequence similarity was added for clustering within HLA-allele-positive subsets. Repertoires with fewer than 30,000 or more than 120,000 public chains were left out of co-occurrence clustering, as were a few repertoires with anomalous nucleotide sharing. TCRdb limited this immuneACCESS table to in-frame rearrangements with V and J called. A share of clones is missing; checked studies link under half to unresolved V genes, and the rest is unexplained. The V and J calls and the clone size are those of that table, but D and trimming were determined from the DNA. The sample yields 90,000 to 95,000 clones; roughly four fifths were counted once. The ten top clones hold approximately 0.56% of the sample.

There are 16 amino acids in the CDR3, from cysteine to phenylalanine inclusive. Kept here is only the CDR3 DNA, which spans 48 bases and is read in frame from base 1. Germline trimming amounts to 2 bases on V and 3 bases on J, with 5 as the count of junction bases outside the gene matches. CDR1 and CDR2, looked up from the germline V gene, are SGHVS and FNYEAQ. In total, 630 or so healthy bone marrow donors made up the cohort. Cohort members were all nominally healthy when sampled, although unrecorded immune exposures were likely present. The donor tested CMV seronegative, placing the donor among the roughly 350 seronegative members of the cohort. Each donor provided a peripheral blood sample, and peripheral blood mononuclear cells were used for TCR beta sequencing. The Qiagen DNeasy Blood Extraction Kit was used to extract genomic DNA from the blood cell samples.

This receptor was identified in a man aged 25-45 years in good health and CMV-seronegative. The chain is made from TRBV7-6 and TRBJ2-3, and TRBD2 aligns with 10 junction nucleotides. The specimen was PBMCs. The CDR3 protein: CASSLRLAGVTDTQYF. The nucleotide sequence reads as follows: TGTGCCAGCAGCTTACGTCTAGCGGGAGTTACAGATACGCAGTATTTT. Extended through the reference TRBV7-6 and TRBJ2-3 proteins, this CDR3 yields the full variable domain: GAGVSQSPRYKVTKRGQDVALRCDPISGHVSLYWYRQALGQGPEFLTYFNYEAQQDKSGLPNDRFSAERPEGSISTLTIQRTEQRDSAMYRCASSLRLAGVTDTQYFGPGTRLTVL.